The clone carrying this T cell receptor (beta chain) was found a few times. Antigen specificity is unknown. The data were obtained in a study of blood T cells in healthy people across ages. V lost 5 bases to trimming and J lost 6 bases; unmatched junction nucleotides: 12. The CDR3 totals 16 residues. Germline CDR1 MDHEN, CDR2 SYDVKM. A second PCR of roughly 6 to 12 cycles used a sample-barcoded 5' primer and a J-beta primer mix. Every sample gave at least 3 million paired-end reads containing CDR3. TCRdb re-derived calls from the 5' RACE reads in MiXCR, one entry per CDR3 protein. The profile shows 500,000 to 550,000 distinct CDR3 sequences, less than 25% of them singletons. Study-wide findings and caveats: Across the age range, TCR beta diversity per million T cells fell in a roughly linear way.

The same data also contributed to another study, on T cells of mothers and their children. That report notes: No persistent microchimeric T cell clones were detected at about 93 clones per million clonotypes sensitivity.

Sequenced input: blood. V and J are TRBV28 and TRBJ2-3, with 9 bases lining up with TRBD2. This clonotype was obtained from a boy aged 10-17 years in good health. The CDR3 nucleotides are TGTGCCAGCAGTGGATCGGCGGGGGGGCTATGGGATACGCAGTATTTT. Translating it yields CASSGSAGGLWDTQYF.